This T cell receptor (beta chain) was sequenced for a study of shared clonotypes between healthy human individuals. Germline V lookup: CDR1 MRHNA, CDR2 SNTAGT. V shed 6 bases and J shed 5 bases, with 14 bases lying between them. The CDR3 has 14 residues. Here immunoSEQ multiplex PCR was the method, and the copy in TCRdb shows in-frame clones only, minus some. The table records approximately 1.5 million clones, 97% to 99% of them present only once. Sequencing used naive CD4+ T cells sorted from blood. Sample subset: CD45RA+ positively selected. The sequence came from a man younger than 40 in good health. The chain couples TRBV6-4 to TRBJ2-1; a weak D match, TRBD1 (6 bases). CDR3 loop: CASSPTGLNNEQFF. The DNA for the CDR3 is TGTGCCAGCAGCCCCACAGGGTTAAACAATGAGCAGTTCTTC.